This section outlines one T cell receptor (beta chain) sequence together with its context. No cognate antigen has been identified for it. The input lacks base qualities; no much larger clone sits a single base away. This sample stems from a study of CD8+ T cells in alopecia areata (dated by TCRdb to the late 2010s). Study-level background: The treated patients, all with moderate-to-severe alopecia areata, were enrolled in an open-label pilot trial of oral tofacitinib given at 5 to 10 mg twice daily. Patients stayed on tofacitinib for 6 to 18 months and then had 6 months of follow-up off drug so that delayed response and recurrence could be assessed. The SALT score, which quantifies the percentage of affected scalp surface area, was used to measure disease severity in treated patients. The study used high-throughput TCRbeta sequencing to examine T cell clonal expansion in alopecia areata, in both the C3H/HeJ mouse model and human patients. Human TCRbeta sequencing covered scalp tissue and sorted CD4+ and CD8+ peripheral blood T cells from patchy and totalis/universalis alopecia areata patients and healthy controls. Biopsies were taken from tofacitinib-treated patients at baseline and again at 4 and 24 weeks into treatment, and several of those patients also had a later scalp biopsy. Clonality in the scalp was compared among normal scalp (n=4), patchy alopecia areata scalp (n=8), and alopecia totalis/universalis scalp (n=8). RNA was obtained with the PAXgene miRNA kit for fixed scalp, the miRNeasy kit for PBMCs, and the RNeasy kit for mouse skin. Amplification of TCRbeta CDR3 regions was done by immunoSEQ multiplex PCR using 35 Vbeta forward primers and 13 Jbeta reverse primers.

The sample's treatment or condition, from its label and the paper: oral pan-JAK inhibitor, 5-10 mg twice daily. Lesional scalp punch biopsies and peripheral blood were collected from alopecia areata patients. PBMCs were isolated by density centrifugation and stained for CD3, CD4 and CD8, after which CD4+ and CD8+ T cells were sorted on a FACSAria. Results the study describes overall, beyond this receptor: During tofacitinib treatment, many expanded lesional clones remained in scalp and blood, and this persistence may partly explain relapse after treatment is stopped. Scalp TCR repertoire analysis is complicated because resident alphabeta T cells in normal human skin are also sequenced, whereas mouse skin is dominated by gammadelta T cells. Compared with normal scalp, lesional scalp had higher clonality and more expanded CD8+ clones, particularly in alopecia totalis/universalis, a pattern that suggests antigenic drive. Tofacitinib significantly decreased scalp clonality and the number of expanded CD8+ clones among the top 100 scalp clones. The treated cohort was small, with a single nonresponder, so links between baseline CD8+ expansion and response need larger studies. Compared with mice, TCR sequences shared between patients were less clear, possibly partly because of HLA diversity across the patient population.

Per the germline V gene (reference sequence), GTSNPN is the CDR1 and SVGIG is the CDR2. Germline trimming: 0 bases from V, 7 bases from J; junction bases outside gene matches: 3. From the cysteine up to the phenylalanine, the CDR3 has a length of 13 residues. The kept DNA is CDR3 alone, 39 bases in frame from the first base. Libraries were prepared through the immunoSEQ multiplex PCR assay. To provide template for TCR sequencing, every sample had RNA extracted and reverse transcribed into cDNA. First-strand cDNA was synthesized using SuperScript III with a 2:1 mix of oligo-dT and random hexamers. A synthetic immune receptor repertoire was used to measure amplification bias, and any remaining bias was corrected computationally. Per the authors' processing: After raw reads were preprocessed to remove errors, the CDR3 was defined following IMGT conventions as running from the conserved cysteine to phenylalanine. To get clonality, Shannon entropy was normalized by log2 of the number of productive unique TCRs and the result was subtracted from 1. Scalp TCRbeta sequences were cross-referenced with sorted blood CD4 and CD8 repertoires so that the CD4 or CD8 identity of scalp clones could be inferred. The source is immuneACCESS, and TCRdb retained only in-frame sequences with V and J called. Part of the clones is not carried over; for the studies checked, unresolved V genes explain less than half of this, and the remainder is unexplained. D and trimming were read from the DNA, whereas the V and J calls and clone size are those reported in that table. In all, the sample holds around 180,000 clones, and about three fifths of those were seen once. About 1.3% of the sample lies in the top ten.

The specimen comprised CD4+ T cells sorted from blood, sampled around week 50, from a patient treated with tofacitinib. The receptor comes from a human donor with alopecia areata. This chain joins TRBV30 to TRBJ1-2; 9 bases in the junction line up with TRBD1. The DNA sequence is as follows: TGTGCCTGGAGTGTACAGGGGGCGCGTGGCTACACCTTC. Its amino acids are CAWSVQGARGYTF. The variable domain in full, with residues beyond the CDR3 obtained from the reference TRBV30 and TRBJ1-2 genes, is SQTIHQWPATLVQPVGSPLSLECTVEGTSNPNLYWYRQAAGRGLQLLFYSVGIGQISSEVPQNLSASRPQDRQFILSSKKLLLSDSGFYLCAWSVQGARGYTFGSGTRLTVV.